The clone carrying this T cell receptor beta chain was observed a single time. The data derive from a study of blood T cell repertoires in COVID-19. Produced via immunoSEQ multiplex PCR; TCRdb's table is partial and in-frame only. The sample records 35,000 to 40,000 clones, around 90% being singletons. The sequencing sample was made of peripheral blood. The TCR originated in a man aged 55 to 69 with COVID-19, enrolled during active disease.

CDR3 nucleotide sequence: TGTGCCAGCAGCGCCGGGCCCCTCGGGGACACTGAAGCTTTCTTT. As protein: CASSAGPLGDTEAFF. The gene calls are TRBV9 and TRBJ1-1; D uncertain. CDR1 is SGDLS, CDR2 YYNGEE, per germline. The CDR3 contains 15 residues. Trimming took off 3 bases at V and 3 bases at J, with 15 bases between the two ends.